Described below is a single TCR beta chain sequence and its context. The target antigen is unknown. The sample originates from a study of T cell responses to AZD1222 COVID-19 vaccine. Study overall: Pooled together were second doses at about 4 or about 12 weeks.

This table comes from immunoSEQ multiplex PCR, and its TCRdb copy is limited to in-frame clones, with some not included. The table includes some 150,000 clones, approximately 90% detected once. Study-wide points: Sampling captured repertoires only after the peak T cell response.

Per germline, CDR1 SGHTA and CDR2 FQGNSA. V dropped 6 bases and J dropped 8 bases, with 16 bases sitting between them. The CDR3 consists of 13 residues. The chain couples TRBV7-2 to TRBJ1-1; possible D gene TRBD1, 6 bases. This TCR was sampled from an adult in good health. Sequences were derived from peripheral blood, sampled on day 0 of AZD1222 vaccination. CDR3 amino acids: CASSIQGASEAFF. Written as DNA, the CDR3 is TGTGCCAGCAGTATACAGGGAGCCTCAGAAGCTTTCTTT. The complete variable domain, with remaining parts taken from reference TRBV7-2 and TRBJ1-1, reads GAGVSQSPSNKVTEKGKDVELRCDPISGHTALYWYRQSLGQGLEFLIYFQGNSAPDKSGLPSDRFSAERTGGSVSTLTIQRTQQEDSAVYLCASSIQGASEAFFGQGTRLTVV.